This T cell receptor (beta chain) stems from a study of blood T cell repertoires in COVID-19. The wider study: Samples came from the United States, Italy and Spain, spanning acute and convalescent COVID-19. T cells, B-cell-depleted T cells, or PBMCs supplied cDNA or gDNA.

Original methodology: It was from reference gene primer amplification that nucleated cell counts were estimated. The repertoire was sequenced with immunoSEQ multiplex PCR; TCRdb's copy has only in-frame clones and lacks some. That table furnishes V, J and clone size, whereas the DNA furnished D and trimming. The table lists about 180,000 clones, roughly nine tenths of them singletons. Trimming removed 4 bases from V and 6 bases from J, with 20 bases in between. CDR3 length equals 15 residues. Germline V gene data show CDR1 as SGHKS and CDR2 as YYEKEE (reference sequence). V gene TRBV5-5 combines with J gene TRBJ2-7; no clear D gene. The sequencing input was peripheral blood. This receptor was taken from a man in his 70s with active or convalescent COVID-19. This CDR3 is CASSPIPTETSEQYF. CDR3 DNA: TGTGCCAGCAGCCCCATTCCGACGGAGACCTCCGAGCAGTACTTC.